Shown below are 3 T cell receptor beta chains from a single sample sequenced in a study of T cell changes during pregnancy in multiple sclerosis. Sequenced by immunoSEQ multiplex PCR; TCRdb stores in-frame clones only, minus some. Among 35,000 to 45,000 clones listed, more than 85% were seen once. The sequencing here drew on CD4+ T cells from peripheral blood mononuclear cells, taken after pregnancy. Receptors originate from a female donor in good health, enrolled as a control in a pregnancy study.

This rearrangement joins TRBV9 to TRBJ1-2; no reliable D call. The CDR3 is 14 amino acids. The germline CDR1 and CDR2 sequences are SGDLS and YYNGEE. The V end was cut by 0 bases, the J end by 5 bases, with 11 bases between. In DNA form, the CDR3 reads TGTGCCAGCAGCGTAGTGTCAGGCGAGTATGGCTACACCTTC. Its protein is CASSVVSGEYGYTF. The full variable domain, rest sourced from reference TRBV9 and TRBJ1-2, is DSGVTQTPKHLITATGQRVTLRCSPRSGDLSVYWYQQSLDQGLQFLIQYYNGEERAKGNILERFSAQQFPDLHSELNLSSLELGDSALYFCASSVVSGEYGYTFGSGTRLTVV.

In DNA form, the CDR3 reads TGCGCCAGCAGCCAGGCGGCTCAGGGGACAGATACGCAGTATTTT. Translated: CASSQAAQGTDTQYF. This chain uses TRBV4-1 with TRBJ2-3, with D perhaps TRBD1 (6 bases). The CDR3 consists of 15 residues. Deletions cut 3 bases from V and 3 bases from J, with 13 bases between. Per germline, CDR1 MGHRA and CDR2 YSYEKL.

This rearrangement joins TRBV19 to TRBJ1-6, with D unclear. Deletions cut 7 bases from V and 6 bases from J, with 10 bases between. This CDR3 comprises 13 residues. Germline V gene sequence: CDR1 LNHDA, CDR2 SQIVND (reference sequence). The CDR3 DNA reads as TGTGCCAGTAAGGAGCAGCTTAATTCACCCCTCCACTTT. As protein: CASKEQLNSPLHF.